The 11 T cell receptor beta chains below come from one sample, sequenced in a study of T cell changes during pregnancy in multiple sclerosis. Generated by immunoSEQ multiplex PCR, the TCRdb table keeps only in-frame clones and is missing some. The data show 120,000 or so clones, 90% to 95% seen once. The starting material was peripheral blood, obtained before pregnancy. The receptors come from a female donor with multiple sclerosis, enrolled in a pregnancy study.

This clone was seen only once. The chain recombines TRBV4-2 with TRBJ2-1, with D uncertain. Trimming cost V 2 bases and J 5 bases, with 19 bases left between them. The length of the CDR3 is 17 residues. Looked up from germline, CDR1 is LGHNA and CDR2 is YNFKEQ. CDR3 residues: CASSQYENLDLHNEQFF. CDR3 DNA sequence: TGTGCCAGCAGCCAATACGAAAACCTAGACTTACACAATGAGCAGTTCTTC.

The CDR3 sequence: CASSPTGGTEAFF. CDR3 DNA sequence: TGTGCCAGCAGCCCGACGGGGGGCACTGAAGCTTTCTTT. V usage is TRBV7-3 and J usage is TRBJ1-1; D perhaps matches TRBD1 (5 bases). Germline V gives CDR1 SGHTA, CDR2 FQGTGA. CDR3 size: 13 residues. V shed 5 bases and J shed 4 bases, with 11 bases lying between them.

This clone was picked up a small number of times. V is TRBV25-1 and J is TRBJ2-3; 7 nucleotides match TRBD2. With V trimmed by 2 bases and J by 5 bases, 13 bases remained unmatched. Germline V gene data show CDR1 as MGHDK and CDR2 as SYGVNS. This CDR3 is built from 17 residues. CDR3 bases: TGTGCCAGCAGTGAAAGGGCTAGCGGACGGGGGTTAGATACGCAGTATTTT. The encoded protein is CASSERASGRGLDTQYF.

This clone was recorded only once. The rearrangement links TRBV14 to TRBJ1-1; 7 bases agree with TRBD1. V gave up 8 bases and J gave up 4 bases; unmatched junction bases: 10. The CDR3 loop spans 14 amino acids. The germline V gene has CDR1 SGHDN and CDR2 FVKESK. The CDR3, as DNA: TGTGCCAGCCGGGACAGTCTCCGGAGCACTGAAGCTTTCTTT. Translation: CASRDSLRSTEAFF.

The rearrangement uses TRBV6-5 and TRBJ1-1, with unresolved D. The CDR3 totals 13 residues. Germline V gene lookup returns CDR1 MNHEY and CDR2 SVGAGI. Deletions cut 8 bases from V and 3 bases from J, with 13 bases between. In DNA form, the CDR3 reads TGTGCCAGCTTACGCGATCAGGACACTGAAGCTTTCTTT. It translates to CASLRDQDTEAFF.

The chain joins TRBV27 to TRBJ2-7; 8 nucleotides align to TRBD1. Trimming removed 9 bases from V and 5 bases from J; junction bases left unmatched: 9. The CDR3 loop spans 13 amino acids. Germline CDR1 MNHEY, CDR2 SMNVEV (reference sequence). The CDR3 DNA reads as TGTGCCAGTCGGACAGGGAAAGTCAACGAGCAGTACTTC. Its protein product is CASRTGKVNEQYF.

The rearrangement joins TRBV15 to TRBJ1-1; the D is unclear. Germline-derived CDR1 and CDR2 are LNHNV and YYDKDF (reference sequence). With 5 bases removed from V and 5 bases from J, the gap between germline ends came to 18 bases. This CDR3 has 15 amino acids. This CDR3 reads CATSSRSVAGTEAFF. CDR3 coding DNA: TGTGCCACCAGCTCGAGGTCTGTGGCGGGGACTGAAGCTTTCTTT.

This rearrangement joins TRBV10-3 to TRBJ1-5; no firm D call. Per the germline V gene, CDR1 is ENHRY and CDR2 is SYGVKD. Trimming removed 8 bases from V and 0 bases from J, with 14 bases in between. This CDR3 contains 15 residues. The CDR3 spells CAIGLPGNSNQPQHF. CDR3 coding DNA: TGTGCCATCGGACTTCCGGGAAATAGCAATCAGCCCCAGCATTTT.

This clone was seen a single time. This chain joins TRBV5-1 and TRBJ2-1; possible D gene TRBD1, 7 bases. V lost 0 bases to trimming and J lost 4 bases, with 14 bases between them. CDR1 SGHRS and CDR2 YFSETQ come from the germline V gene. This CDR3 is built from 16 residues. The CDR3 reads CASSLVAGGTYNEQFF. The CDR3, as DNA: TGCGCCAGCAGCTTGGTGGCAGGGGGGACTTACAATGAGCAGTTCTTC. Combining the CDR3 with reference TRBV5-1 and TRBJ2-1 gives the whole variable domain KAGVTQTPRYLIKTRGQQVTLSCSPISGHRSVSWYQQTPGQGLQFLFEYFSETQRNKGNFPGRFSGRQFSNSRSEMNVSTLELGDSALYLCASSLVAGGTYNEQFFGPGTRLTVL.

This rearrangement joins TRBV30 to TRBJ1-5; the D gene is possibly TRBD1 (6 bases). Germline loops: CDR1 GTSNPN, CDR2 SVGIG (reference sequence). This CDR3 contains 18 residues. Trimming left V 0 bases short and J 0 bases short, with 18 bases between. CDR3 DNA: TGTGCCTGGAGTGTACGACTAGGGGGGGACCATAGCAATCAGCCCCAGCATTTT. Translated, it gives CAWSVRLGGDHSNQPQHF.

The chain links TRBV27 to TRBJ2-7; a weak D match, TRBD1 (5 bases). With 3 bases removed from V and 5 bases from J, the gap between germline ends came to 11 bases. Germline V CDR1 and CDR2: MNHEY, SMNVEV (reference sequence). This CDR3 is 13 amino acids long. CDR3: CASSFDRRDEQYF. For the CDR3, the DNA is TGTGCCAGCAGTTTCGACAGACGGGACGAGCAGTACTTC.